Below are 4 T cell receptor beta chains sequenced from a single sample in a study of T cells in localized non-small cell lung cancer (dated by TCRdb to 2020 to 2021). Library method: the immunoSEQ multiplex PCR assay. TCRdb holds this immuneACCESS table with in-frame rearrangements only. Some clones are missing; in checked studies, unresolved V genes explain under half, and the rest has no known cause. The sample yields 30,000 to 40,000 clones; under 90% were counted once. Clones ranked in the top ten supply more than 4% of the sample. The sequences come from peripheral blood, collected before any cancer treatment. The receptors come from a man aged 35 to 69 with stage I lung adenocarcinoma.

V is TRBV29-1 and J is TRBJ2-5; 8 bases map to TRBD1. V gave up 7 bases and J gave up 5 bases; unmatched junction bases: 6. The CDR3 runs to 12 residues. Germline-derived CDR1 and CDR2 are SQVTM and ANQGSEA. CDR3 sequence reads: CSADRGMETQYF. Written as DNA, the CDR3 is TGCAGCGCAGACAGGGGTATGGAGACCCAGTACTTC.

The V and J genes are TRBV30 and TRBJ1-4; D is uncertain. V was pared by 2 bases and J by 8 bases, with 9 bases between. Germline V gene sequence: CDR1 GTSNPN, CDR2 SVGIG (reference sequence). The CDR3 is 12 amino acids. The CDR3 is CAWSIREEKLFF. The CDR3 DNA follows: TGTGCCTGGAGTATCCGAGAAGAAAAACTGTTTTTT.

This chain connects TRBV4-2 to TRBJ1-2; D gene ambiguous. CDR1 LGHNA and CDR2 YNFKEQ come from the germline V gene. The CDR3 sequence is 15 residues long. Trimming removed 0 bases from V and 0 bases from J, with 8 bases in between. CDR3 DNA sequence: TGTGCCAGCAGCCAAGAGCATATTGCTAACTATGGCTACACCTTC. It yields the protein CASSQEHIANYGYTF.

This chain connects TRBV2 to TRBJ2-5, with unresolved D. Trimming pared 6 bases from V and 4 bases from J, leaving 6 bases between. Germline V gene lookup returns CDR1 SNHLY and CDR2 FYNNEI. This CDR3 has 11 amino acids. CDR3 residues: CASSPLETQYF. The CDR3 region has the DNA TGTGCCAGCAGCCCACTAGAGACCCAGTACTTC.